The TCR beta chain described here comes from a study of T cell responses to AZD1222 COVID-19 vaccine (dated by TCRdb to the early 2020s). About the full investigation: AZD1222 recipients whose second dose came at about 4 weeks and those whose second dose came at about 12 weeks were combined into one group, since spike-specific TCR depth and breadth did not differ between the two schedules. TCR sequencing covered fewer than 250 trial participants: around 210 given two doses of AZD1222 and about 26 given two doses of MenACWY control vaccine. Trial participants were enrolled into age subgroups of 18-55, 56-69 and 70-plus years, which contained about 160, 30 and 59 TCR-sequenced participants, respectively.

The CDR3 regions of human TCRbeta chains were subjected to immunosequencing. In the original analysis: TCRs in the repertoires were compared against a reference library of SARS-CoV-2-specific TCRs that had been generated with the MIRA antigen-specificity platform. Breadth was defined as the fraction of unique TCRs that were SARS-CoV-2-associated, and depth was defined as the fraction of total T cells that were SARS-CoV-2-associated. Using the MIRA data, each spike-specific TCR was assigned both to the spike region to which the TCR was reactive and to a CD4 or CD8 class. Log10-transformed breadth and depth values were compared by one-way ANOVA with Sidak's multiple comparisons tests. What TCRdb holds here is the immuneACCESS table cut down to in-frame rearrangements. Part of the clones is not present; checked against another copy, under half of the missing clones reflect an unresolved V gene, and the others are unexplained. The V and J calls and clone size come from that table; D and trimming were worked out from the DNA. For this sample the table gives 150,000 to 200,000 clones, of which almost 95% were detected only once. More than 9% of the sample rests with the top ten.

In the case of this clone: Its antigen is still unknown. There are no base qualities to consult, and no much larger clone falls within one base.

General conclusions and limits of the study: Spike-specific TCR breadth and depth rose significantly after two AZD1222 doses compared with day 0 and with MenACWY recipients. In the small 56-69-year group, the increase in depth fell short of significance, most likely because of low power. Conclusions about previously exposed vaccinees were limited because only six AZD1222 recipients were SARS-CoV-2 seropositive at baseline. CD4 TCRs associated with the vaccine covered the entire spike protein, and the dominant responses were in regions 160-218 and 743-854. Nearly half of unique spike-specific TCRs reportedly recognized epitopes outside regions mutated in the B.1.351 and B.1.1.7 variants. Participants were mostly white British, with more females than males. The authors suggested clonal diversity may have been underestimated. Because no day 14 peak-response samples were available, repertoires were characterized only after the peak T cell response.

The time point label corresponds to: baseline before first vaccination. Samples from vaccinated people were obtained from the UK trials COV001 and COV002, which included a single-blind randomized controlled phase 2/3 trial of AZD1222 (ChAdOx1 nCoV-19) in healthy adults. For TCRbeta chain sequencing, PBMC samples from trial participants were taken at day 0 and at day 28 after the second dose. The sample here was peripheral blood, taken on day 0 of AZD1222 vaccination. This receptor was taken from an adult in good health.

Here the CDR3 is given as CATLRDKSNYGYTF. The DNA is as follows: TGTGCCACCCTCCGGGACAAATCTAACTATGGCTACACCTTC. The chain uses TRBV6-5 and TRBJ1-2, with TRBD1 tentatively as D gene (6 bases match). Via the germline V gene, CDR1 is MNHEY and CDR2 SVGAGI. V and J are truncated by 10 bases and 0 bases respectively, leaving an intervening sequence of 15 bases. The cysteine opens and the phenylalanine closes a CDR3 of 14 amino acids. The DNA shown is the 42-base CDR3, in frame from base 1.